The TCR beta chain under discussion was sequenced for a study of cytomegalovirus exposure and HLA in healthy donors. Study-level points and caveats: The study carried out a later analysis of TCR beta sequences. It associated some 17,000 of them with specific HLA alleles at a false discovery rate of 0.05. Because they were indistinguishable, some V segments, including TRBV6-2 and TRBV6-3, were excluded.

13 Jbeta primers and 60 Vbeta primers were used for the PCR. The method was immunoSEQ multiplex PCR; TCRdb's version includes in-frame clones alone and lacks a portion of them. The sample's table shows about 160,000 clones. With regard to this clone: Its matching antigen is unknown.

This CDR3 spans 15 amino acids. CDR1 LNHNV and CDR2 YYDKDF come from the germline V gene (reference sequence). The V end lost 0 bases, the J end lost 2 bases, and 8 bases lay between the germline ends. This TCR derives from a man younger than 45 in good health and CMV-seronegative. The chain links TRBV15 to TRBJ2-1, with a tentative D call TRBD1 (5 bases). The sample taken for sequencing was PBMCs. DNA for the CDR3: TGTGCCACCAGCAGAGACAGGGCCCCCTACAATGAGCAGTTCTTC. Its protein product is CATSRDRAPYNEQFF.